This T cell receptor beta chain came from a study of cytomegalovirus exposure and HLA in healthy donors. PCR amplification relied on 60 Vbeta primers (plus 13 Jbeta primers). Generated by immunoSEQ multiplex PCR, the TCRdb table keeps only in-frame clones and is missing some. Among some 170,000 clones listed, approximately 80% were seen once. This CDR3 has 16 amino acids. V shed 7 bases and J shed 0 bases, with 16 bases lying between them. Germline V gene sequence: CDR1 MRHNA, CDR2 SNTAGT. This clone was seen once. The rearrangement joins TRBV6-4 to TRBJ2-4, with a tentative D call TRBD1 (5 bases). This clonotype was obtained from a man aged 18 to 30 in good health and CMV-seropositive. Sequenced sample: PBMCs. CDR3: CASTPTLGLAKNIQYF. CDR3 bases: TGTGCCAGCACCCCGACATTGGGGCTAGCCAAAAACATTCAGTACTTC.